The 27 T cell receptor beta chains given below trace back to one sample, sequenced in a study of blood T cells in healthy people across ages. Sample-barcoded 5' priming and a J-beta primer mix drove a second PCR of roughly 7 to 11 cycles. TCRdb ran MiXCR on the 5' RACE reads and lists one entry per CDR3 protein. The profile covers over 450,000 distinct CDR3 sequences, with around 24% appearing a single time and around 10% taken by the ten largest. The same data also contributed to another study, on T cells of mothers and their children.

Sequenced sample: blood. Receptors were obtained from a boy aged 5-17 years in good health.

The CDR3 reads CASSLGGGRMNTEAFF. CDR3 nucleotides: TGCGCCAGCAGCCTCGGGGGGGGCAGGATGAACACTGAAGCTTTCTTT. The chain uses TRBV4-1 and TRBJ1-1, with D possibly TRBD1 on 6 matching bases. Per germline, CDR1 MGHRA and CDR2 YSYEKL. The CDR3 consists of 16 residues. Trimming shortened V by 4 bases and J by 0 bases, and 15 bases separated the two germline ends.

This clonotype turned up a few times. The chain has TRBV4-3 and TRBJ1-1; TRBD1 aligns across 7 bases. J gave up 4 bases and V 8 bases, and 7 bases lay outside the gene matches. CDR3 length: 13 amino acids. Looked up from germline, CDR1 is LGHNA and CDR2 is YSLEER. The CDR3 DNA follows: TGCGCCAGCCGCTTAGACAGGGCCACTGAAGCTTTCTTT. Translating it yields CASRLDRATEAFF.

This clonotype came up a few times. J is TRBJ2-3 and V is TRBV7-2; 9 bases are a match to TRBD2. The CDR3 contains 17 residues. The germline V gene encodes CDR1 SGHTA and CDR2 FQGNSA. Unmatched junction bases numbered 9, after V lost 1 base and J lost 4 bases. CDR3 region: CASSLGGSGRVADTQYF. The CDR3 DNA reads TGTGCCAGCAGCTTAGGTGGTAGCGGGAGAGTAGCAGATACGCAGTATTTT.

This sequence joins TRBV20-1 and TRBJ2-1; D may match TRBD1 or TRBD2 (5 bases each). The better agreement between TRBJ2-7 and the DNA end casts doubt on the J call. CDR1 DFQATT and CDR2 SNEGSKA come from the germline V gene (reference sequence). The CDR3 is 17 amino acids. CDR3 in DNA: TGCAGTGCTAGAGATTCAGCAGCAGGACGAGGGGTTGGGGAGCAGTACTTC. Its protein product is CSARDSAAGRGVGEQYF.

This clonotype was detected only a few times. The genes are TRBV28 and TRBJ2-5; TRBD1 matches 8 bases. CDR1 and CDR2 (germline): MDHEN, SYDVKM. This CDR3 has 13 amino acids. V was clipped by 6 bases and J by 7 bases; unmatched bases: 7. CDR3 in DNA: TGTGCCAGCAGCTGGACAGGGAAGGGGACCCAGTACTTC. Translating gives CASSWTGKGTQYF. Full variable domain (missing parts from reference TRBV28 and TRBJ2-5): DVKVTQSSRYLVKRTGEKVFLECVQDMDHENMFWYRQDPGLGLRLIYFSYDVKMKEKGDIPEGYSVSREKKERFSLILESASTNQTSMYLCASSWTGKGTQYFGPGTRLLVL.

Only a few counts were recorded for this clonotype. The chain combines TRBV27 with TRBJ1-2; weak D call: TRBD1 (5 bases). CDR1 MNHEY and CDR2 SMNVEV come from the germline V gene (reference sequence). Trimming removed 5 bases at V and 2 bases at J, with 12 bases between. CDR3 length: 14 amino acids. The CDR3 is CASSSSWGNYGYTF. CDR3 bases: TGTGCCAGCAGTAGTTCCTGGGGCAACTATGGCTACACCTTC.

The CDR3 DNA is TGTGCCAGCAGTTTCGGACTAGCGGGAAACTACGAGCAGTACTTC. Residues: CASSFGLAGNYEQYF. The rearrangement uses TRBV27 and TRBJ2-5; TRBD2 agrees at 12 bases. Judging by the DNA end, TRBJ2-7 fits better; the J call may be wrong. CDR3 size: 15 residues. The germline gives CDR1 MNHEY, CDR2 SMNVEV (reference sequence).

This clonotype was seen repeatedly, ten times or more. The J gene is TRBJ2-5, the V gene TRBV6-5; 7 nucleotides agree with TRBD2. Germline V gives CDR1 MNHEY, CDR2 SVGAGI. This CDR3 is built from 19 residues. With V trimmed by 2 bases and J by 2 bases, 17 bases remained unmatched. The chain's CDR3 is CASSYPYEPGGGVQETQYF. In nucleotides, the CDR3 is TGTGCCAGCAGTTACCCTTACGAGCCCGGTGGGGGGGTTCAAGAGACCCAGTACTTC.

This chain uses TRBV24-1 with TRBJ2-3; 12 nucleotides agree with TRBD2. Germline lookup yields CDR1 KGHDR and CDR2 SFDVKD. V lost 6 bases, J lost 4 bases, and 7 bases stayed unmatched. The CDR3 spans 16 residues. Here the CDR3 DNA reads TGTGCCACCAGTACACCTAGCGGGGGGGCCGCAGATACGCAGTATTTT. Its protein product is CATSTPSGGAADTQYF.

This clonotype was counted only a few times. The rearrangement uses TRBV27 and TRBJ2-2; 10 positions match TRBD2. The CDR3 loop spans 15 amino acids. V was clipped by 5 bases and J by 1 base; unmatched bases: 1. Per the germline V gene, CDR1 is MNHEY and CDR2 is SMNVEV (reference sequence). The CDR3 DNA sequence: TGTGCCAGCAGTCGGACTAGCGGGAACACCGGGGAGCTGTTTTTT. Its translation: CASSRTSGNTGELFF.

The V call is TRBV6-5, the J call TRBJ2-7; 11 bases are a match to TRBD2. The CDR3 contains 15 residues. The germline V gene has CDR1 MNHEY and CDR2 SVGAGI. After removal of 2 bases from V and 1 base from J, the junction contained 1 base not matched to a gene. The CDR3 DNA reads as TGTGCCAGCAGTTACACTAGCGGGAGTTCCTACGAGCAGTACTTC. Translated: CASSYTSGSSYEQYF.

This clonotype was seen more than once but under ten times. The chain joins TRBV7-2 to TRBJ2-3; 7 nucleotides agree with TRBD2. V shed 5 bases and J 4 bases; nucleotides not matched to a gene: 6. The germline V gene encodes CDR1 SGHTA and CDR2 FQGNSA. This CDR3 spans 14 amino acids. This chain's CDR3 is CASSPKRGADTQYF. CDR3 sequence (DNA): TGTGCCAGCAGCCCGAAGCGGGGAGCAGATACGCAGTATTTT.

This clonotype was recorded a few times. The chain uses TRBV29-1 and TRBJ2-1; D may correspond to TRBD1 or TRBD2 (5 bases each). The germline V and J ends were trimmed by 8 bases and 8 bases, with 13 bases remaining between them. CDR1 and CDR2 from the germline V gene are SQVTM and ANQGSEA. This CDR3 has 11 residues. CDR3 nucleotide sequence: TGCAGCCATCTGAGAGGGGATGAGCAGTTCTTC. This translates into CSHLRGDEQFF.

The chain combines TRBV19 with TRBJ1-2; 8 bases fit TRBD1. CDR1 is LNHDA, CDR2 SQIVND, per germline (reference sequence). CDR3 length equals 15 residues. V shed 5 bases, J shed 7 bases, and the junction held 12 bases outside the gene matches. For the CDR3, the DNA is TGTGCCAGTAGTGCCGGGGCTCAGGGGGCCTCTGGCTACACCTTC. Its protein is CASSAGAQGASGYTF.

On this clonotype itself: A single base separates this from a much larger clone, so it may be a read error. The chain carries TRBV12-3 or TRBV12-4 and TRBJ2-3; D may be TRBD2 (7 bases). This CDR3 region has 16 residues. CDR3 sequence reads: CASSLAVGGGGDAQYF. The CDR3, as DNA: TGTGCCAGCAGTTTAGCCGTGGGAGGGGGAGGAGATGCGCAGTATTTT.

In its sample, this clonotype was seen a few times. This rearrangement joins TRBV28 to TRBJ1-4; possible D gene TRBD1, 6 bases. Between the trimmed V and J ends, which lost 5 bases and 5 bases, there was a span of 15 bases. The CDR3 covers 15 residues. Germline V lookup: CDR1 MDHEN, CDR2 SYDVKM. CDR3 bases: TGTGCCAGCAGTAACGCCCCCACAGGGAATGAAAAACTGTTTTTT. It translates to CASSNAPTGNEKLFF. Variable domain in full (rest from reference TRBV28 and TRBJ1-4): DVKVTQSSRYLVKRTGEKVFLECVQDMDHENMFWYRQDPGLGLRLIYFSYDVKMKEKGDIPEGYSVSREKKERFSLILESASTNQTSMYLCASSNAPTGNEKLFFGSGTQLSVL.

V usage is TRBV5-5 and J usage is TRBJ2-5; 7 bases agree with TRBD2. The J call may not be correct, given that the DNA end is closer to TRBJ2-1. CDR3 length: 15 amino acids. Germline CDR1 is SGHKS and CDR2 is YYEKEE (reference sequence). The CDR3: CASSPASGPYNEQFF. The CDR3 bases are TGTGCCAGCAGCCCGGCTAGCGGACCTTACAATGAGCAGTTCTTC.

The chain uses TRBV7-9 and TRBJ2-2; TRBD2 agrees at 8 bases. Germline lookup yields CDR1 SEHNR and CDR2 FQNEAQ (reference sequence). V shed 5 bases and J 1 base; nucleotides not matched to a gene: 9. The CDR3 is 17 residues long. CDR3 nucleotides: TGTGCCAGCAGCCGGACCGTTAGCGGGGAGAACACCGGGGAGCTGTTTTTT. Translated: CASSRTVSGENTGELFF.

This clonotype was detected a few times. The chain uses TRBV20-1 and TRBJ2-6; possibly TRBD1 for D (6 bases). V lost 1 base to trimming and J lost 2 bases, with 9 bases between them. The CDR3 runs 15 residues. Germline CDR1 is DFQATT and CDR2 is SNEGSKA (reference sequence). The CDR3 protein is CSARARGAGANVLTF. In DNA, the CDR3 is TGCAGTGCTAGAGCCAGGGGAGCTGGGGCCAACGTCCTGACTTTC.

The V call is TRBV7-6, the J call TRBJ2-7; 12 bases are a match to TRBD1. Germline CDR1 and CDR2: SGHVS and FNYEAQ. This CDR3 is built from 17 residues. V gave up 1 base and J gave up 3 bases; unmatched junction bases: 7. CDR3 loop: CASSLGRDRGLGYEQYF. The CDR3 region has the DNA TGTGCCAGCAGCTTAGGCCGGGACAGGGGGCTTGGCTACGAGCAGTACTTC.

V usage is TRBV27 and J usage is TRBJ1-1; the D gene is possibly TRBD1 (6 bases). CDR3 length equals 16 residues. Germline lookup yields CDR1 MNHEY and CDR2 SMNVEV (reference sequence). The ends were cut back, 7 bases at V and 0 bases at J, with 18 bases in the middle. The CDR3 is CASTFFGRGMNTEAFF. The CDR3 coding sequence is TGTGCCAGCACTTTTTTTGGAAGGGGGATGAACACTGAAGCTTTCTTT.

This clonotype was seen a few times. This chain joins TRBV4-2 and TRBJ1-5; 9 nucleotides align to TRBD1. CDR1 is LGHNA and CDR2 is YNFKEQ in the germline V gene. V gave up 1 base and J gave up 2 bases; unmatched junction bases: 0. This CDR3 is 15 amino acids long. The CDR3 reads CASSQGQGGNQPQHF. As DNA, the CDR3 is TGTGCCAGCAGCCAAGGACAGGGGGGCAATCAGCCCCAGCATTTT.

DNA of the CDR3: TGTGCCTGGAGTGAACCTCGACTAGCGGGATACCAAGAGACCCAGTACTTC. It specifies CAWSEPRLAGYQETQYF. The genes are TRBV30 and TRBJ2-5; TRBD2 aligns across 11 bases. The ends lost 1 base at V and 0 bases at J; junction bases unmatched: 7. Germline V lookup: CDR1 GTSNPN, CDR2 SVGIG (reference sequence). The CDR3 length is 17 residues.

The chain uses TRBV4-3 and TRBJ2-3, with D hard to call. Per germline, CDR1 LGHNA and CDR2 YSLEER. Deletions cut 1 base from V and 0 bases from J, with 8 bases between. There are 15 residues in the CDR3. The CDR3 reads CASSQGWGSTDTQYF. The CDR3 DNA is TGCGCCAGCAGCCAAGGCTGGGGTAGCACAGATACGCAGTATTTT.

This clonotype was seen a handful of times. The chain couples TRBV15 to TRBJ1-3, with unresolved D. V lost 1 base, J lost 2 bases, and 6 bases lay in between. Germline CDR1 is LNHNV and CDR2 is YYDKDF (reference sequence). CDR3 length: 14 amino acids. The CDR3 region is CATSRGTAGNTIYF. For the CDR3, the DNA is TGTGCCACCAGCAGAGGCACAGCTGGAAACACCATATATTTT.

This clonotype has at least ten counts. This rearrangement joins TRBV11-2 to TRBJ2-3; D is unclear. Trimming cost V 7 bases and J 0 bases, with 5 bases left between them. There are 12 residues in the CDR3. Germline assignment: CDR1 SGHAT and CDR2 FQNNGV. CDR3 residues: CASTPSTDTQYF. CDR3 in DNA: TGTGCCAGCACCCCTAGCACAGATACGCAGTATTTT.

This clonotype has more than one count but fewer than ten. The chain links TRBV9 to TRBJ1-2; possible D gene TRBD1, 6 bases. The CDR3 spans 15 residues. V lost 4 bases and J lost 5, with 18 bases in between. Germline CDR1 and CDR2: SGDLS and YYNGEE. CDR3 sequence (DNA): TGTGCCAGCAGCCACGGACAGCCTACTGGGTATGGCTACACCTTC. It specifies CASSHGQPTGYGYTF.